This T cell receptor beta chain was found in a study of blood T cell repertoires in COVID-19. Overall study: Collection of acute and convalescent COVID-19 samples took place in the United States, Italy and Spain. T cells, B-cell-depleted T cells, or PBMCs supplied cDNA or gDNA.

Method: immunoSEQ multiplex PCR; TCRdb's copy keeps in-frame clones and lacks some. The sample lists tens of thousands of clones, around 87% occurring once. The sample consisted of peripheral blood. The receptor's source is a man in his sixties with acute or convalescent COVID-19.

The CDR3 reads CASSTTLTGSPLHF. The CDR3 coding sequence is TGTGCCAGCAGCACCACTCTTACGGGGTCACCCCTCCACTTT. This chain joins TRBV5-4 and TRBJ1-6; D ambiguous. This CDR3 region has 14 residues. Trimming removed 4 bases at V and 10 bases at J, with 15 bases between. Germline-derived CDR1 and CDR2 are SGHNT and YYREEE (reference sequence).